This TCR beta chain appears in the sequencing data of a study of regulatory T cells in long-lasting Graves disease. Study overall: Graves' disease counted as persistent after over 5 years of antithyroid drugs with positive TSH receptor antibodies.

The time point: persistent/refractory GD, antithyroid drugs over 5 years with positive TRAb. The TCR library was made from RNA extracted from PBMCs. The patients were drawn from one endocrinology department in Xi'an, China. Arm-PCR with iRepertoire HTBI primers amplified the CDR3 regions for these TCR beta libraries. TCRdb processed the multiplex PCR reads anew with MiXCR; each CDR3 protein has one entry. The sample contains 450,000 or so distinct CDR3 sequences, about 20% of which appear only once. The CDR3 has 13 residues. The V end was cut by 7 bases, the J end by 2 bases, with 9 bases between. CDR1 is LNHDA and CDR2 is SQIVND in the germline V gene (reference sequence).

This sequence was found in a female donor with Graves disease. Material: peripheral blood mononuclear cells (PBMCs), obtained when the disease was refractory, from a patient treated with antithyroid drugs. The chain carries TRBV19 and TRBJ1-5, with a tentative D call TRBD1 (5 bases). As DNA, the CDR3 is TGTGCCAGTAATGAACAGGGCAATCAGCCCCAGCATTTT. This codes for CASNEQGNQPQHF.